These 7 T cell receptor beta chains were sequenced from one sample in a study of tumor-infiltrating lymphocytes in localized non-small cell lung cancer. Some clones are missing from TCRdb's copy, which holds only in-frame ones; the method was immunoSEQ multiplex PCR. The table includes tens of thousands of clones, approximately 71% detected once. Material: lung tumor tissue. These receptors originate from a human donor with non-small cell lung cancer.

Points on this clone: Other DNA sequences of this sample code for an identical CDR3. The chain couples TRBV11-2 to TRBJ2-7; the D is unclear. The CDR3 has 13 amino acids. Per the germline V gene, CDR1 is SGHAT and CDR2 is FQNNGV. Trimming shortened V by 0 bases and J by 4 bases, and 7 bases separated the two germline ends. The CDR3 protein is CASSLDSAYEQYF. CDR3 coding DNA: TGTGCCAGCAGCTTAGACTCCGCATACGAGCAGTACTTC.

V and J are TRBV7-9 and TRBJ2-6, with 7 bases identical to TRBD1. Germline CDR1 and CDR2: SEHNR and FQNEAQ (reference sequence). CDR3 length equals 19 residues. V lost 5 bases and J lost 0; bases outside the gene matches: 13. The DNA of the CDR3 is TGTGCCAGCAGCCTAGGGGGCATCGATGCCTACTCTGGGGCCAACGTCCTGACTTTC. Translation: CASSLGGIDAYSGANVLTF.

This clone was picked up one time. The chain carries TRBV5-6 and TRBJ1-5; 7 bases line up with TRBD1. This CDR3 spans 16 amino acids. The V gene end was trimmed by 2 bases and the J gene end by 3 bases; junction bases not matched to a gene: 8. Germline V gene sequence: CDR1 SGHDT, CDR2 YYEEEE. CDR3 sequence: CASSLRQGGTNQPQHF. The CDR3 coding sequence is TGTGCCAGCAGCTTACGACAGGGAGGGACCAATCAGCCCCAGCATTTT.

The chain employs TRBV15 and TRBJ1-4, with 7 bases lining up with TRBD1. J was trimmed by 8 bases and V by 0 bases; bases with no gene match: 15. The CDR3 length is 18 residues. Per the germline V gene, CDR1 is LNHNV and CDR2 is YYDKDF (reference sequence). CDR3 protein: CATSRDPGNRGGNEKLFF. The CDR3 DNA is TGTGCCACCAGCAGAGATCCCGGCAACAGGGGCGGAAACGAAAAACTGTTTTTT.

This chain uses TRBV9 with TRBJ2-1; 14 positions agree with TRBD2. The CDR3 loop spans 18 amino acids. CDR1 is SGDLS, CDR2 YYNGEE, per germline. V lost 3 bases, J lost 7 bases, and 12 bases stayed unmatched. The CDR3 DNA reads TGTGCCAGCAGCGCAAGGGTGACTAGCGGGAGGGCAAAGAATGAGCAGTTCTTC. Encoded protein: CASSARVTSGRAKNEQFF.

The V and J genes are TRBV19 and TRBJ1-1; TRBD1 aligns across 8 bases. J gave up 6 bases and V 8 bases, and 11 bases lay outside the gene matches. The CDR3 totals 14 residues. Germline assignment: CDR1 LNHDA and CDR2 SQIVND (reference sequence). CDR3 nucleotides: TGTGCCAGTTCACCTGGGACAGGAGTAGCTGAAGCTTTCTTT. It is translated as CASSPGTGVAEAFF.

V and J are TRBV5-6 and TRBJ1-1; D is possibly TRBD1 (6 bases). From germline, CDR1 is SGHDT and CDR2 YYEEEE. V shed 0 bases and J shed 2 bases, with 11 bases lying between them. The CDR3 runs to 15 residues. Here the CDR3 DNA reads TGTGCCAGCAGCTTGGCCGTGGGGGCAAACACTGAAGCTTTCTTT. It specifies CASSLAVGANTEAFF. The full variable domain, its missing parts supplied by reference TRBV5-6 and TRBJ1-1, is DAGVTQSPTHLIKTRGQQVTLRCSPKSGHDTVSWYQQALGQGPQFIFQYYEEEERQRGNFPDRFSGHQFPNYSSELNVNALLLGDSALYLCASSLAVGANTEAFFGQGTRLTVV.